What follows is one T cell receptor beta chain and its context. V was cut by 11 bases and J by 4 bases, with 21 bases left in between. This CDR3 spans 14 amino acids. Germline assignment: CDR1 SNHLY and CDR2 FYNNEI. These data are taken from a study of control samples from healthy donors and cancer patients. The table came from immunoSEQ multiplex PCR; TCRdb's copy has only in-frame clones and leaves some out. The top ten hold about 18% of the sample, which has over 90,000 clones, 75% to 90% seen once. The chain combines TRBV2 with TRBJ2-7; D assignment may be TRBD1 or TRBD2 (7 bases each). Sequencing was done on a sample of PBMCs. The source is a man in his 60s with lung cancer. The CDR3: CAGGQASGGYEQYF. The CDR3 DNA sequence: TGTGCCGGAGGACAGGCCTCGGGAGGATACGAGCAGTACTTC.